This record looks at one TCR beta chain sequence and its context. The table lists this clone with a few counts. Its antigen is currently not known. No much larger clone is present one base from it, and per-base qualities are unavailable. CDR1 and CDR2, per the germline V gene, are MDHEN and SYDVKM. The V end gives up 4 bases and the J end 6 bases, leaving 12 bases in the junction not matched to a gene. The CDR3 covers 16 residues, taking in both the cysteine and the phenylalanine. CDR3 DNA only is kept here, 48 bases in frame from base 1. This record belongs to a study of T cell changes during pregnancy in multiple sclerosis (dated by TCRdb to about 2019). Some background on the complete study: In women with multiple sclerosis, the researchers looked at how the T cell repertoire shifted as pregnancy progressed.

The receptor library was made with the immunoSEQ multiplex PCR assay. The source is immuneACCESS, and TCRdb retained only in-frame sequences with V and J called. Part of the clones is not carried over; for the studies checked, unresolved V genes explain less than half of this, and the remainder is unexplained. For this sample there are around 5,400 clones; about 80% appear just once. The top ten hold about a sixth of the sample. This specimen consisted of CD8+ T cells from peripheral blood mononuclear cells, obtained in the second trimester of pregnancy. This TCR was sampled from a female donor in good health, enrolled as a control in a pregnancy study. Recombination connected TRBV28 to TRBJ2-1; 7 of the junction bases match TRBD2. The DNA sequence is given as TGTGCCAGCAGTTCCCGAGGGAGCGGGAAAGCCAATGAGCAGTTCTTC. This yields the protein CASSSRGSGKANEQFF.